These T cell receptor beta chains were read from a single sample in a study of cytotoxic CD8 clonotypes in ibrutinib-treated CLL. Using immunoSEQ multiplex PCR, the repertoire was profiled, and TCRdb retains in-frame clones only, with some absent. The table has roughly 220,000 clones, roughly 73% seen once. Sequenced material: PBMCs, taken after 12 months of ibrutinib treatment. The source of these receptors is a human donor with chronic lymphocytic leukemia. Each CDR3 is given with its conserved first and last residue. The order of the fields is V gene, J gene, D gene, clone size, CDR3 DNA, CDR3 protein. D genes are given only for firm matches. Not every row has a clone size; where given, it reads once, few, many or a size class.

>TRBV19|TRBJ1-1|-|many
TGTGCCAGTACCGCGTATATGAACACTGAAGCTTTCTTT
CASTAYMNTEAFF
>TRBV5-4|TRBJ2-1|TRBD2|-
TGTGCCAGCAGCTTGGGAGGGACTAGCGGGAGAGGCAATGAGCAGTTCTTC
CASSLGGTSGRGNEQFF
>TRBV20-1|TRBJ2-7|-|-
TGCAGTGCGCTGGGCTACGAGCAGTACTTC
CSALGYEQYF
>TRBV7-9|TRBJ2-5|TRBD2|-
TGTGCCAGCAGCCCTAGCGGGACAAAAGGAGAGACCCAGTACTTC
CASSPSGTKGETQYF
>TRBV5-1|TRBJ2-1|TRBD2|-
TGCGCCAGCAGCCCCACTAGCGGGTTGTACAATGAGCAGTTCTTC
CASSPTSGLYNEQFF
>TRBV18|TRBJ2-5|TRBD1|-
TGTGCCAGCTCACCACCGAGGACAGGGCCAGCCGGGACCCAGTACTTC
CASSPPRTGPAGTQYF
>TRBV5-6|TRBJ2-5|-|-
TGTGCCAGCAGCTTACCAGGGGAGGGTCGGACCCAGTACTTC
CASSLPGEGRTQYF
>TRBV7-7|TRBJ2-5|-|-
TGTGCTAGCAGCTCCCGCGTCCAAGAGACCCAGTACTTC
CASSSRVQETQYF
>TRBV6-5|TRBJ2-3|TRBD2|few
TGTGCCAGCGGACTAGCAACTAGCACAGATACGCAGTATTTT
CASGLATSTDTQYF
>TRBV18|TRBJ2-2|TRBD1|-
TGTGCCAGCTCACCCCCGGGACAGGATGCCGGGGAGCTGTTTTTT
CASSPPGQDAGELFF
>TRBV27|TRBJ1-3|-|-
TGTGCCAGCAGAAGGACAGCGGGAAACACCATATATTTT
CASRRTAGNTIYF
>TRBV2|TRBJ1-6|TRBD1|few
TGTGCCAGCAGTGAATATGGGACAGGGACCTATAATTCACCCCTCCACTTT
CASSEYGTGTYNSPLHF
>TRBV7-3|TRBJ2-3|-|-
TGTGCCAGCAGCTTAGATCTCCCAGATACGCAGTATTTT
CASSLDLPDTQYF
>TRBV6-6|TRBJ2-7|-|-
TGTGCCAGCTCGGGCACTGCCTACGAGCAGTACTTC
CASSGTAYEQYF
>TRBV7-6|TRBJ2-2|-|-
TGTGCCAGCAGCCCGATCCCAATCGGGGAGCTGTTTTTT
CASSPIPIGELFF
>TRBV6-1|TRBJ2-4|-|-
TGTGCCAGCGAGAGGGGGGGAGCCAAAAACATTCAGTACTTC
CASERGGAKNIQYF
>TRBV19|TRBJ1-2|-|few
TGTGCCAGTAGTCACAGGGCGGGGGGCTACACCTTC
CASSHRAGGYTF
>TRBV30|TRBJ1-2|-|once
TGTGCCTGGAGAATCCGGTCGTTTAAAGGCGGCTACACCTTC
CAWRIRSFKGGYTF
>TRBV6-1|TRBJ2-3|TRBD2|-
TGTGCCAGCGGGGGGGATAGCACAGATACGCAGTATTTT
CASGGDSTDTQYF
>TRBV27|TRBJ2-1|TRBD2|-
TGTGCCAGCAGTTGGGGACTAGCGAGCAATGAGCAGTTCTTC
CASSWGLASNEQFF
>TRBV9|TRBJ1-2|-|once
TGTGCCAGCAGCCCCTCCTTAGATGGGCGCGGCTACACCTTC
CASSPSLDGRGYTF
>TRBV5-1|TRBJ2-5|TRBD2|-
TGCGCCAGCAGCCCCTCTACTAGCGGGGGGGCATGGGAGACCCAGTACTTC
CASSPSTSGGAWETQYF
>TRBV6-5|TRBJ2-1|TRBD2|-
TGTGCCAGCAGTTCCGGGACTAGTAGGTATGAGCAGTTCTTC
CASSSGTSRYEQFF
>TRBV7-8|TRBJ2-1|-|-
TGTGCCAGCAGCTTAGGCGGGCTATACAATGAGCAGTTCTTC
CASSLGGLYNEQFF